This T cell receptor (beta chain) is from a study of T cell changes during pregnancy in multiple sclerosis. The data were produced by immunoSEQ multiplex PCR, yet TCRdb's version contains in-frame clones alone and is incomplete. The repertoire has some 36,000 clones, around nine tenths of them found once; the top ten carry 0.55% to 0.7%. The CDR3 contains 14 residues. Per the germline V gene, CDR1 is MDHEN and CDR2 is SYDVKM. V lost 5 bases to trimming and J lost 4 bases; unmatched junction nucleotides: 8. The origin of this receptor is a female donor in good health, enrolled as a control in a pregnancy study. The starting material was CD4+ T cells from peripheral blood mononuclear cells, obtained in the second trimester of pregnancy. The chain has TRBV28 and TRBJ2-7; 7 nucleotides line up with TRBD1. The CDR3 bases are TGTGCCAGCAGTCCCACAGGGGAATGGTACGAGCAGTACTTC. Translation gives CASSPTGEWYEQYF.